These 17 T cell receptor beta chains were sequenced from one sample in a study of cytomegalovirus exposure and HLA in healthy donors. This PCR relied on a set of 60 Vbeta primers and 13 Jbeta primers. Sequenced by immunoSEQ multiplex PCR; TCRdb stores in-frame clones only, minus some. Among under 300,000 clones listed, around 86% were seen once. The material sequenced was PBMCs. These receptors originate from a man aged 35 to 55 in good health and CMV-seropositive.

The chain employs TRBV5-5 and TRBJ1-5; D unresolved. The V and J ends lost 1 base and 0 bases respectively, with 5 bases between them. This CDR3 is 14 amino acids long. CDR1 and CDR2 (germline): SGHKS, YYEKEE (reference sequence). The CDR3 bases are TGTGCCAGCAGCTTGACAGATAGCAATCAGCCCCAGCATTTT. Amino acids: CASSLTDSNQPQHF.

The J gene is TRBJ2-2, the V gene TRBV28; 7 bases align to TRBD1. Germline CDR1 MDHEN, CDR2 SYDVKM. The CDR3 totals 15 residues. Trimming cost V 6 bases and J 4 bases; bases outside gene matches: 8. CDR3 region: CASRLTGTATGELFF. DNA of the CDR3: TGTGCCAGCAGACTGACCGGGACAGCCACCGGGGAGCTGTTTTTT.

V is TRBV21-1 and J is TRBJ1-1; the table's D call, TRBD1, was not checked against the DNA. TRBV21-1 is shown as a pseudogene. This CDR3 has 18 residues. CDR3 nucleotides: TGTGCCAGCAGCAAAGGACAGGACAGGGGGCTTTTGTGCACTGAAGCTTTCTTT. Translation: CASSKGQDRGLLCTEAFF.

This clone was recorded a few times. The rearrangement links TRBV6-1 to TRBJ1-3; D remains unclear. With 3 bases removed from V and 1 base from J, the gap between germline ends came to 13 bases. Germline V CDR1 and CDR2: MNHNS, SASEGT. The CDR3 is 16 residues long. CDR3 coding DNA: TGTGCCAGCAGTGACGACGTCGGGGTATCTGGAAACACCATATATTTT. This encodes CASSDDVGVSGNTIYF.

The chain carries TRBV5-1 and TRBJ1-1; 7 positions agree with TRBD1. The CDR3 length is 15 residues. Germline CDR1 and CDR2: SGHRS and YFSETQ. After removal of 4 bases from V and 4 bases from J, the junction contained 10 bases not matched to a gene. The CDR3 DNA sequence: TGCGCCAGCAGCAGTAGACAGGGTTGGGGCACTGAAGCTTTCTTT. Protein sequence: CASSSRQGWGTEAFF.

The gene calls are TRBV2 and TRBJ1-1; D perhaps matches TRBD1 (5 bases). There are 13 residues in the CDR3. Germline CDR1 SNHLY, CDR2 FYNNEI. With 4 bases removed from V and 6 bases from J, the gap between germline ends came to 12 bases. The CDR3 loop is CASSAGQGSEAFF. As DNA, the CDR3 is TGTGCCAGCAGTGCTGGCCAGGGCTCTGAAGCTTTCTTT.

The genes are TRBV7-9 and TRBJ1-2; 10 bases agree with TRBD1. CDR3 length: 14 amino acids. J was trimmed by 6 bases and V by 3 bases; bases with no gene match: 4. From germline, CDR1 is SEHNR and CDR2 FQNEAQ (reference sequence). This CDR3 is CASSFGQGGHGYTF. The CDR3 DNA reads as TGTGCCAGCAGCTTCGGACAGGGGGGCCATGGCTACACCTTC.

The chain has TRBV29-1 and TRBJ2-7; 11 positions match TRBD1. V shed 7 bases, J shed 7 bases, and the junction held 6 bases outside the gene matches. The CDR3 extends over 12 amino acids. Per the germline V gene, CDR1 is SQVTM and CDR2 is ANQGSEA. In DNA, the CDR3 is TGCAGCGCCCAGGGACAGGGGGTAGAGCAGTACTTC. This translates into CSAQGQGVEQYF.

This clone has only one observation. This chain uses TRBV19 with TRBJ2-1, with 11 bases lining up with TRBD2. The CDR3 is 16 amino acids. V shed 4 bases and J 6 bases; nucleotides not matched to a gene: 8. Germline V lookup: CDR1 LNHDA, CDR2 SQIVND (reference sequence). CDR3 residues: CASSRLAGGPGNEQFF. The CDR3 DNA sequence: TGTGCCAGTAGTAGATTAGCGGGAGGGCCGGGCAATGAGCAGTTCTTC.

DNA of the CDR3: TGTGCCAGCAGCCCCAGACAGGGAAGGACTGAAGCTTTCTTT. Amino acid sequence: CASSPRQGRTEAFF. The gene calls are TRBV5-6 and TRBJ1-1, with 7 bases matching TRBD1. This CDR3 contains 14 residues. Germline V gene lookup returns CDR1 SGHDT and CDR2 YYEEEE. The J segment lost 5 bases and the V segment lost 4 bases, leaving 8 bases of the junction unmatched. The variable domain in full, completed from reference TRBV5-6 and TRBJ1-1, reads DAGVTQSPTHLIKTRGQQVTLRCSPKSGHDTVSWYQQALGQGPQFIFQYYEEEERQRGNFPDRFSGHQFPNYSSELNVNALLLGDSALYLCASSPRQGRTEAFFGQGTRLTVV.

The rearrangement links TRBV28 to TRBJ2-1; TRBD2 matches at 14 bases. The CDR3 is 16 residues long. Germline V gene lookup returns CDR1 MDHEN and CDR2 SYDVKM. J was trimmed by 8 bases and V by 5 bases; bases with no gene match: 8. This chain's CDR3 is CASSPPGLAGEDEQFF. CDR3 DNA: TGTGCCAGCAGTCCACCGGGACTAGCGGGAGAAGATGAGCAGTTCTTC.

DNA of the CDR3: TGTGCCAGCTCACCCGGGACAGGAGAACCCTATGGCTACACCTTC. This translates into CASSPGTGEPYGYTF. This rearrangement joins TRBV18 to TRBJ1-2; TRBD1 agrees at 8 bases. V lost 3 bases to trimming and J lost 4 bases; unmatched junction nucleotides: 7. CDR3 length equals 15 residues. Germline V gene lookup returns CDR1 KGHSH and CDR2 LQKENI.

The sample holds a few counts of this clone. This chain joins TRBV4-2 and TRBJ2-2, with 9 bases fitting TRBD2. The CDR3 runs to 16 residues. The V and J ends lost 4 bases and 6 bases, in that order; junction bases with no gene match: 9. Germline loops: CDR1 LGHNA, CDR2 YNFKEQ. The CDR3 protein is CASSPNAGGTAGELFF. CDR3 sequence (DNA): TGTGCCAGCAGCCCCAACGCGGGAGGGACAGCCGGGGAGCTGTTTTTT.

The V gene is TRBV7-2, the J gene TRBJ2-3, with 10 bases lining up with TRBD2. The CDR3 is made up of 16 amino acids. The V gene's germline CDR1 is SGHTA and CDR2 FQGNSA. V lost 5 bases and J lost 0; bases outside the gene matches: 5. This CDR3 reads CASSQLAGTSTDTQYF. Here the CDR3 DNA reads TGTGCCAGCAGCCAACTAGCGGGAACTAGCACAGATACGCAGTATTTT.

J is TRBJ1-1 and V is TRBV27, with TRBD1 matching over 8 bases. Germline V gene sequence: CDR1 MNHEY, CDR2 SMNVEV (reference sequence). The junction had 12 bases not matched to a gene; V was cut back by 2 bases and J by 7 bases. The CDR3 is 16 residues long. The CDR3 region is CASSLHHARGRGEAFF. The CDR3 DNA reads TGTGCCAGCAGTTTACACCATGCCAGGGGGCGTGGTGAAGCTTTCTTT.

The chain joins TRBV19 to TRBJ1-4, with 9 positions matching TRBD1. The CDR3 is made up of 16 amino acids. CDR1 is LNHDA, CDR2 SQIVND, per germline (reference sequence). V trimming: 4 bases; J trimming: 3 bases; junction bases outside the gene matches: 6. Written as DNA, the CDR3 is TGTGCCAGTAGTACCGTCAGACAGGGGGCTAATGAAAAACTGTTTTTT. Its protein product is CASSTVRQGANEKLFF.

The gene calls are TRBV18 and TRBJ2-3, with 16 bases lining up with TRBD2. The V segment lost 3 bases and the J segment 4 bases; nucleotides outside the gene matches: 7. This CDR3 region has 18 residues. Germline CDR1 and CDR2: KGHSH and LQKENI. CDR3 residues: CASSPPGLAGGIPDTQYF. DNA of the CDR3: TGTGCCAGCTCACCCCCGGGACTAGCGGGAGGGATACCAGATACGCAGTATTTT.